This T cell receptor beta chain originates from a study of Ad26.COV2.S vaccination and SARS-CoV-2 variants. Method: immunoSEQ multiplex PCR; TCRdb's copy keeps in-frame clones and lacks some. The profile shows fewer than 400,000 clones, approximately 87% of them singletons. Noted treatment: about 20 received Ad26.COV2.S at low or high dose, single or two shots; about 5 received placebo; per-sample allocation not given. Repertoires come from day 63 after the first vaccine or placebo injection. At a Boston site, the person donating was an adult of 18-55 years. Participants' vaccine, an Ad26 vector, delivered Wuhan-strain SARS-CoV-2 spike. CDR1 and CDR2 (germline): LGHNA, YSLEER. The CDR3 loop spans 14 amino acids. Trimming took 6 bases from V and 7 from J, leaving 15 bases between them.

This specimen consisted of peripheral blood, obtained in a trial of Ad26.COV2.S vaccine versus placebo. The clonotype was recovered from a person aged 18-60 years who received the Ad26.COV2.S COVID-19 vaccine or a placebo. This chain links TRBV4-3 with TRBJ2-2, with D perhaps assigned TRBD1 or TRBD2 (5 bases each). CDR3 in amino acids: CASSPRDRIGELFF. The DNA of the CDR3 is TGCGCCAGCAGTCCCCGGGACCGGATCGGGGAGCTGTTTTTT.